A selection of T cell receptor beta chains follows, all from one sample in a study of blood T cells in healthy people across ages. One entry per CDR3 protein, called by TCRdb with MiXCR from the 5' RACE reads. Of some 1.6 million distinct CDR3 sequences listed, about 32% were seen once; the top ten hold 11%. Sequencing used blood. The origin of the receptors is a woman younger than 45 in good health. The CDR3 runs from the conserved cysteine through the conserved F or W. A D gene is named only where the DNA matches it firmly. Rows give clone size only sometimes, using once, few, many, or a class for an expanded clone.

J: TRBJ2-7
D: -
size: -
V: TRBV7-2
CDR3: CASSQLEWRRDDSYEQYF
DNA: TGTGCCAGCAGCCAATTGGAGTGGCGGAGGGACGACTCCTACGAGCAGTACTTC

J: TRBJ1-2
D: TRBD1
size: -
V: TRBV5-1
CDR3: CASSSDRGQAGYTF
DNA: TGCGCCAGCAGCTCGGACAGGGGGCAGGCGGGCTACACCTTC

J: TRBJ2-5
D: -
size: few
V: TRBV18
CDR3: CASSPRPAAEETQYF
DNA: TGTGCCAGCTCACCAAGGCCGGCAGCTGAGGAGACCCAGTACTTC

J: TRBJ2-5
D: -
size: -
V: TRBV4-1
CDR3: CASSAPGSVETQYF
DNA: TGCGCCAGCAGCGCACCGGGGTCCGTCGAGACCCAGTACTTC

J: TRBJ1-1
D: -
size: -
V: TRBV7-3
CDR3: CASSYRDWDTEAFF
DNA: TGTGCCAGCAGTTACAGGGACTGGGACACTGAAGCTTTCTTT

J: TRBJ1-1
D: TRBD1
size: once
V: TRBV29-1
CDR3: CSAVGGRLVNTEAFF
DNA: TGCAGCGCCGTAGGGGGCCGGTTGGTGAACACTGAAGCTTTCTTT

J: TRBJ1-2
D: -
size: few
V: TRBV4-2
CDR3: CASSQASGDGYTF
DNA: TGTGCCAGCAGCCAAGCTTCGGGCGACGGCTACACCTTC

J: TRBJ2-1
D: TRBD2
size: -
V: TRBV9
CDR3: CASSVRGGLDEQFF
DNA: TGTGCCAGCAGCGTCCGGGGGGGCCTGGATGAGCAGTTCTTC

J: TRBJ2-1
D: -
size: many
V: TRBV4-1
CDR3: CASSQDVGPQFF
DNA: TGCGCCAGCAGCCAAGACGTGGGCCCTCAGTTCTTC

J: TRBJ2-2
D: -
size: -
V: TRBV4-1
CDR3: CASSQVLRTNTGELFF
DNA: TGCGCCAGCAGCCAAGTTTTGCGAACGAACACCGGGGAGCTGTTTTTT

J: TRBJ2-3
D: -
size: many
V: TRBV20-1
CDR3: CSAPPPGTDTQYF
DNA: TGCAGTGCACCTCCCCCTGGCACAGATACGCAGTATTTT

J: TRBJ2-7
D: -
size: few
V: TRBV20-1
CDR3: CSARAGERTYEQYF
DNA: TGCAGTGCTAGAGCGGGGGAGCGGACCTACGAGCAGTACTTC

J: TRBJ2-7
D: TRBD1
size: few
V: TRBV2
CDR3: CASSIGQGRSYEQYF
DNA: TGTGCCAGCAGTATTGGACAGGGACGGTCCTACGAGCAGTACTTC

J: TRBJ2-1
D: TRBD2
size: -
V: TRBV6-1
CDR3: CASSTGAGGPINEQFF
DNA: TGTGCCAGCAGTACCGGAGCGGGAGGGCCTATCAATGAGCAGTTCTTC

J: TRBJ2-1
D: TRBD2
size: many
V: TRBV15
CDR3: CATSGTSGLNYNEQFF
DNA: TGTGCCACCAGCGGGACTAGCGGGCTCAACTACAATGAGCAGTTCTTC

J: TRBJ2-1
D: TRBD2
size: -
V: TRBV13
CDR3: CANSSPAGGINEQFF
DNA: TGTGCCAACAGCTCCCCAGCGGGGGGGATCAATGAGCAGTTCTTC

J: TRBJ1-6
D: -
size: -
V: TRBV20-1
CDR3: CSADWAPTPPLHF
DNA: TGCAGTGCTGACTGGGCACCCACCCCACCCCTCCACTTT

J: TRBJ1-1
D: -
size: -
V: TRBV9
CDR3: CASSVAGADTEAFF
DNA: TGTGCCAGCAGCGTAGCAGGGGCGGACACTGAAGCTTTCTTT

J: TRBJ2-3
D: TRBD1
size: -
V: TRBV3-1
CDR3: CASRRTGEDTQYF
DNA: TGTGCCAGCAGAAGGACAGGGGAAGATACGCAGTATTTT

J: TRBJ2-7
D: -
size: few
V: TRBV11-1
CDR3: CASSLGWGLDKPNTFSYEQYF
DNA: TGTGCCAGCAGCTTAGGATGGGGACTGGACAAGCCAAATACCTTCTCCTACGAGCAGTACTTC

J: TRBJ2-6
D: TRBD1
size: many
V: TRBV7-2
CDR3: CASRQKTGDVANVLTF
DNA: TGTGCCAGCAGGCAGAAGACAGGGGACGTGGCCAACGTCCTGACTTTC

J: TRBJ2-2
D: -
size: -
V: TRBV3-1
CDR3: CASSQRLGGARTGELFF
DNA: TGTGCCAGCAGCCAAAGATTGGGGGGGGCCCGCACCGGGGAGCTGTTTTTT

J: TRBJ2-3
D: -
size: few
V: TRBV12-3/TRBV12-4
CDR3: CASSFGLPTDTQYF
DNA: TGTGCCAGCAGTTTCGGACTACCCACAGATACGCAGTATTTT

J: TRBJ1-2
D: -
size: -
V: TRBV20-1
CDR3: CSAREYSFYGYTF
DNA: TGCAGTGCTAGAGAGTACAGCTTCTATGGCTACACCTTC

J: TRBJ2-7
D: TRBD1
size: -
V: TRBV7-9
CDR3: CASSGQGANSPYEQYF
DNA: TGTGCCAGCAGCGGACAGGGGGCGAATTCGCCCTACGAGCAGTACTTC

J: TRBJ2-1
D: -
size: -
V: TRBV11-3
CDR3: CASSARGEKTNEQFF
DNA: TGTGCCAGCAGCGCCCGCGGGGAGAAAACCAATGAGCAGTTCTTC

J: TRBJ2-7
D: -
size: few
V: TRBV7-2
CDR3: CASSSGSGSYEQYF
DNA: TGTGCCAGCAGCTCCGGTAGCGGCTCCTACGAGCAGTACTTC

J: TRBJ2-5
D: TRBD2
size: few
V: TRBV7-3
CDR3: CASSLQGGSGGETQYF
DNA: TGTGCCAGCAGCTTACAAGGAGGTTCGGGAGGAGAGACCCAGTACTTC

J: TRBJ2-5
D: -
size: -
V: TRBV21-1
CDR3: CASSQRSTKETQYF
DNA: TGTGCCAGCAGCCAGAGGAGTACTAAAGAGACCCAGTACTTC

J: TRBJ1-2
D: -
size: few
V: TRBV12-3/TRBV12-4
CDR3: CASSLRRGANYGYTF
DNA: TGTGCCAGCAGTTTACGCAGGGGAGCTAACTATGGCTACACCTTC

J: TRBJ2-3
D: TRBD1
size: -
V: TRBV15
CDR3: CATSAWTGGTDTQYF
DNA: TGTGCCACCAGCGCCTGGACAGGGGGCACAGATACGCAGTATTTT

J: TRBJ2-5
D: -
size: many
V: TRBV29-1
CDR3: CSIFGALDSFQETQYF
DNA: TGCAGCATATTCGGTGCCTTGGACTCATTCCAAGAGACCCAGTACTTC

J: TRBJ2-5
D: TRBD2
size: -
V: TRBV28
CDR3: CASTPGLAGIVEETQYF
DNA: TGTGCCAGCACGCCGGGACTAGCGGGAATAGTAGAAGAGACCCAGTACTTC

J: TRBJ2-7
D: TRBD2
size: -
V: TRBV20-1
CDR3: CSARPAGQPIYEQYF
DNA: TGCAGTGCTAGACCAGCGGGGCAACCAATCTACGAGCAGTACTTC

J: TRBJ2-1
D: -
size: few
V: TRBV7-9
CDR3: CASRSSSEAYNEQFF
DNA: TGTGCCAGCAGATCCTCCAGCGAGGCCTACAATGAGCAGTTCTTC

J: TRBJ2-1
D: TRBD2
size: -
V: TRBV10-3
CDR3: CAISDLLVTSGRAGDEQFF
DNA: TGTGCCATCAGTGATCTTCTTGTGACTAGCGGGAGGGCCGGCGATGAGCAGTTCTTC

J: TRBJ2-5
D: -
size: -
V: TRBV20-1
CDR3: CSARRTRGTKETQYF
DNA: TGCAGTGCCAGGCGGACCCGTGGAACTAAAGAGACCCAGTACTTC